The source of this T cell receptor beta chain is a study of T cell responses to AZD1222 COVID-19 vaccine (dated by TCRdb to the early 2020s). Study-level background: A total of more than 230 trial participants underwent TCR sequencing, of whom roughly 210 had received two doses of AZD1222 and 26 had received two doses of the MenACWY control vaccine. Trial participants were enrolled by age into subgroups of 18-55, 56-69 and 70-plus years, and roughly 150, 30 and 60 TCR-sequenced participants, respectively, were included in these subgroups.

A remark on this clone: Which antigen it targets is not known. Base-call qualities are not available, and no considerably larger clone is one nucleotide away.

The CDR3 regions of human TCRbeta chains were analyzed by immunosequencing. Concerning the study's data processing: Repertoire TCRs were matched against a reference library of SARS-CoV-2-specific TCRs generated with the MIRA antigen-specificity platform. Breadth was defined as the fraction of unique TCRs that were SARS-CoV-2-associated, and depth was defined as the fraction of total T cells that were SARS-CoV-2-associated. Using the MIRA data, each spike-specific TCR was mapped to the spike region that the TCR reacts to and placed in a CD4 or CD8 class. Log10-transformed breadth and depth values were compared by one-way ANOVA with Sidak's multiple comparisons tests. TCRdb re-hosts the immuneACCESS table, in-frame sequences only. Its copies lack some clones; in the studies checked, an unresolved V gene accounts for under half of them, and the cause for the rest is not known. D and trimming come from the DNA, and the V and J calls and clone size come from that table. This sample gives some 150,000 clones in total; roughly 90% of them show up just once. Together, the top ten hold roughly 1.5% of the sample.

The sample's time point label, decoded: about 28 days (+/-7) after the second vaccine dose. Because spike-specific TCR depth and breadth did not differ between the two schedules, AZD1222 recipients who got a second dose at roughly 4 weeks were pooled with those who got a second dose at roughly 12 weeks. Vaccinee samples came from UK trials COV001 and COV002, including a single-blind randomized controlled phase 2/3 trial of AZD1222 (ChAdOx1 nCoV-19) in healthy adults. For TCRbeta chain sequencing, PBMC samples from trial participants were taken at day 0 and at day 28 after the second dose. Broad study findings and their caveats: Spike-specific TCR breadth and depth rose significantly after two AZD1222 doses compared with day 0 and with MenACWY recipients. Because no day 14 peak-response samples were available, the repertoires could be characterized only after the peak T cell response. The 56-69-year group was small, and its depth increase did not reach significance, likely because of low power. Conclusions about previously exposed vaccinees were limited because only six AZD1222 recipients were SARS-CoV-2 seropositive at baseline. Nearly half of unique spike-specific TCRs reportedly recognized epitopes outside regions mutated in the B.1.351 and B.1.1.7 variants. Participants were mostly white British, with more females than males. The authors suggested clonal diversity may have been underestimated. CD4 TCRs associated with the vaccine covered the entire spike protein, and the dominant responses were in regions 160-218 and 743-854.

This sequence originates from an adult who received the AZD1222 COVID-19 vaccine. Specimen: peripheral blood, collected 28 days after the second AZD1222 dose.

The DNA sequence is given as TGTGCCAGCAGTCTTACCCCAGGAGGACCCTACGAGCAGTACTTC. Its protein reads: CASSLTPGGPYEQYF. The sequence links TRBV27 to TRBJ2-7, with TRBD2 as a weak D call on 5 bases. Including cysteine and phenylalanine, the CDR3 has 15 amino acids. Only CDR3 DNA is held: 45 bases, read in frame from base 1. The germline V gene (reference sequence) supplies CDR1 MNHEY and CDR2 SMNVEV. Deletion took 5 bases off V and 2 bases off J, with a span of 16 bases between the germline ends.